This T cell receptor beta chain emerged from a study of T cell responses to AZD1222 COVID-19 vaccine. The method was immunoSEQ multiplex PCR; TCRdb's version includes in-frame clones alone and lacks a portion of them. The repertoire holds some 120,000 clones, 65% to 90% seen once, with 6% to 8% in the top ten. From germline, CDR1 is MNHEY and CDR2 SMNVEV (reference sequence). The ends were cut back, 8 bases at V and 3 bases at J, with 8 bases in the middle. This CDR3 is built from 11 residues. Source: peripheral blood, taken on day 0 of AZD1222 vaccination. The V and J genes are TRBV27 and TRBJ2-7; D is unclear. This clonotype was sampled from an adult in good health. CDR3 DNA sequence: TGTGCCAGCGGGTTTAACTACGAGCAGTACTTC. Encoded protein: CASGFNYEQYF.